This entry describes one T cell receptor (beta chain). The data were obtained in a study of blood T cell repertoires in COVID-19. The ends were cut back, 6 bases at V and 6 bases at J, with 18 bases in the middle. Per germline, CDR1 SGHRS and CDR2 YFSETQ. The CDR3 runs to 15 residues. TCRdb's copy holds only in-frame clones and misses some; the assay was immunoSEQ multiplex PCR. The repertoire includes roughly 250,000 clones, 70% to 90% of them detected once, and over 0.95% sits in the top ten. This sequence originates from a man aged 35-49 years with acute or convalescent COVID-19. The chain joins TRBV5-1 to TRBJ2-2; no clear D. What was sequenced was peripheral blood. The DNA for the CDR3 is TGCGCCAGCACCCTCGTTCCCCCAGGCTCCGGGGAGCTGTTTTTT. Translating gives CASTLVPPGSGELFF.